The rows below give T cell receptor beta chains drawn from one sample of a study of metastatic and nonmetastatic thyroid tumors. MiXCR re-clonotyped the PCR reads for TCRdb. The table records approximately 79,000 clones, approximately 9% of them present only once. Specimen: blood. The source of these receptors is a female donor with papillary thyroid cancer or a benign thyroid nodule (not recorded which). Some clones in this sample may be carry-over from other donors' samples. Each CDR3 is given with its conserved first and last residue. The D gene is left open where the match is weak. Clone size is not always given. Where it is, it says once, few, many or a class for expanded clones.

J gene,D gene,V gene,clone size,CDR3 protein,CDR3 DNA
TRBJ2-7,TRBD2,TRBV28,NA,CASSLSSLAGTTYEQYF,TGTGCCAGCAGTTTATCATCCCTAGCGGGGACCACCTACGAGCAGTACTTC
TRBJ2-3,TRBD1,TRBV6-1,NA,CASSPGTVCKDTQYF,TGTGCCAGCAGTCCCGGGACAGTGTGTAAAGATACGCAGTATTTT
TRBJ2-5,NA,TRBV19,many,CASSIYQGSQETQYF,TGTGCCAGTAGTATATACCAGGGCAGCCAAGAGACCCAGTACTTC
TRBJ2-4,NA,TRBV6-1,many,CASSEARVEWWVENIQYF,TGTGCCAGCAGTGAAGCGCGGGTGGAATGGTGGGTGGAAAACATTCAGTACTTC
TRBJ2-2,TRBD2,TRBV10-3,many,CAISDPREGTGELFF,TGTGCCATCAGTGACCCTAGGGAGGGGACCGGGGAGCTGTTTTTT
TRBJ1-4,NA,TRBV5-1,many,CASSLRGPNEKLFF,TGCGCCAGCAGCTTGAGAGGGCCTAATGAAAAACTGTTTTTT
TRBJ2-2,NA,TRBV5-1,NA,CATQESFLGTGELFF,TGCGCCACCCAGGAGAGTTTTTTGGGGACCGGGGAGCTGTTTTTT
TRBJ1-4,NA,TRBV30,NA,CALSMTEKLFF,TGTGCCTTAAGTATGACGGAAAAACTGTTTTTT
TRBJ1-5,NA,TRBV7-9,many,CASSLHSNQPQHF,TGTGCCAGCAGCTTACATAGCAATCAGCCCCAGCATTTT
TRBJ1-2,NA,TRBV7-3,many,CASSLGGRGYTF,TGTGCCAGCAGCTTAGGGGGTAGGGGCTACACCTTC
TRBJ2-7,TRBD1,TRBV11-2,many,CASSFDRDEQYF,TGTGCCAGCAGCTTTGACAGGGACGAGCAGTACTTC
TRBJ2-4,NA,TRBV6-1,many,CASSNAGRRLNIQYF,TGTGCCAGCAGCAATGCGGGCCGCCGTTTGAACATTCAGTACTTC
TRBJ2-5,NA,TRBV2,few,CASRDRVGGQETQYF,TGTGCCAGCAGAGACCGGGTCGGGGGCCAAGAGACCCAGTACTTC
TRBJ1-3,NA,TRBV12-3/TRBV12-4,many,CASSLNTIYF,TGTGCCAGCAGTCTTAACACCATATATTTT
TRBJ2-3,NA,TRBV5-1,many,CASRGLPTSTDTQYF,TGCGCCAGCAGGGGACTTCCAACTAGCACAGATACGCAGTATTTT
TRBJ1-4,NA,TRBV6-1,many,CASSSRGNEKLFF,TGTGCCAGCAGCTCCAGGGGAAATGAAAAACTGTTTTTT
TRBJ2-5,NA,TRBV6-1,many,CASSHIRAETQYF,TGTGCCAGCAGCCACATTAGGGCCGAGACCCAGTACTTC
TRBJ2-5,NA,TRBV11-2,many,CASSLPGPPPPETQYF,TGTGCCAGCAGCTTACCCGGCCCTCCGCCCCCAGAGACCCAGTACTTC
TRBJ2-1,NA,TRBV4-1,NA,CAISLRGSYNEQFF,TGCGCCATTAGCCTCCGTGGCTCCTACAATGAGCAGTTCTTC
TRBJ1-2,NA,TRBV30,NA,CAWMEGGGYTF,TGTGCCTGGATGGAAGGCGGTGGCTACACTTTC
TRBJ1-3,NA,TRBV11-2,NA,CASSLDFGSGNTIYF,TGTGCCAGCAGCTTAGATTTCGGGAGTGGAAACACCATATATTTT
TRBJ2-5,NA,TRBV20-1,many,CSAHQSADKTQYF,TGCAGTGCTCACCAGTCAGCGGACAAGACCCAGTACTTC
TRBJ2-2,NA,TRBV19,many,CASSLARDTGELFF,TGTGCCAGTAGTCTTGCCAGGGACACCGGGGAGCTGTTTTTT
TRBJ1-5,NA,TRBV19,many,CASSIDRDMSNQPQHF,TGTGCCAGTAGTATAGACAGGGATATGAGCAATCAGCCCCAGCATTTT
TRBJ1-5,NA,TRBV5-1,many,CASSLEGGSEPQHF,TGCGCCAGCAGCTTGGAGGGGGGGTCAGAGCCCCAGCATTTT
TRBJ1-5,NA,TRBV6-5,many,CASSYGQYSNQPQHF,TGTGCCAGCAGTTACGGACAGTATAGCAATCAGCCCCAGCATTTT
TRBJ2-1,TRBD1,TRBV5-6,many,CASSRRRQGKNEQFF,TGTGCCAGCAGCAGAAGACGACAGGGTAAGAATGAGCAGTTCTTC
TRBJ2-3,NA,TRBV18,many,CASSILGRDTQYF,TGTGCCAGCTCCATCCTAGGTCGAGATACGCAGTATTTT
TRBJ1-3,NA,TRBV18,NA,CASSPGTTGNTIYF,TGTGCCAGCTCACCAGGGACCACCGGAAACACCATATATTTT